This T cell receptor (beta chain) comes out of a study of blood T cell repertoires in COVID-19. Study-wide background: From the United States, Italy and Spain came samples of acute and convalescent COVID-19.

With 7 bases clipped from V and 6 bases from J, the junction kept 5 bases outside the gene matches. CDR3 length equals 13 residues. As originally analysed: How many nucleated cells were present was estimated from reference gene primer amplification. Some clones are missing from TCRdb's copy, which holds only in-frame ones; the method was immunoSEQ multiplex PCR. The DNA gave D and trimming, while V, J and clone size come from that table. The data hold some 290,000 clones, with roughly 90% observed a single time. Sequencing was carried out using PBMCs or T cells enriched from blood (not recorded which). The origin of this receptor is a woman in her 30s who had been exposed to COVID-19. V is TRBV12-3 or TRBV12-4 and J is TRBJ1-4; 7 positions agree with TRBD1. CDR3 nucleotides: TGTGCCAGCAAAACAGGGGTGCATGAAAAACTGTTTTTT. As protein: CASKTGVHEKLFF.